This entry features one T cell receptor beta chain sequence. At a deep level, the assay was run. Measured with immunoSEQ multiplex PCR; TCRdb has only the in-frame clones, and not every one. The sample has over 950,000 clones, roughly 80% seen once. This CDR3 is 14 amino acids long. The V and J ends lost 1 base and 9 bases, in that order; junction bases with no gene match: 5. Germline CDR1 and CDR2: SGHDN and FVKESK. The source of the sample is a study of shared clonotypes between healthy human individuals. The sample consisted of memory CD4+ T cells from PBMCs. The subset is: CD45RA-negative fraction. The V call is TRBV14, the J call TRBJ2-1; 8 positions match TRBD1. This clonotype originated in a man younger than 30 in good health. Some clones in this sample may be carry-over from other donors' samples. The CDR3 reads CASSQVTGGGEQFF. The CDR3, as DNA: TGTGCCAGCAGCCAAGTTACAGGGGGAGGTGAGCAGTTCTTC.